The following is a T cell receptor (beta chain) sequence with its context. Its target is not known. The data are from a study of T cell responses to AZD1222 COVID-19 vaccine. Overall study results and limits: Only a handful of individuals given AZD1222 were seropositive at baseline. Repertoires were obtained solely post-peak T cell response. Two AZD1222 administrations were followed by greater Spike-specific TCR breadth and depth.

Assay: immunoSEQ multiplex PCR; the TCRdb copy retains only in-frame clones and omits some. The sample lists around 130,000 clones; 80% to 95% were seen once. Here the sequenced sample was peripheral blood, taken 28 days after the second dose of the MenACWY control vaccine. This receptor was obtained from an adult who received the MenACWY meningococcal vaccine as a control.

This CDR3 is CASSPGYYGYTF. DNA for the CDR3: TGTGCCAGCAGCCCAGGTTACTATGGCTACACCTTC. The genes are TRBV6-5 and TRBJ1-2, with D unresolved. V was pared by 6 bases and J by 3 bases, with 8 bases between. Germline loops: CDR1 MNHEY, CDR2 SVGAGI. This CDR3 has 12 residues.